This section outlines one T cell receptor (beta chain) sequence together with its context. This sample was taken from a study of cytomegalovirus exposure and HLA in healthy donors. Primers: 60 Vbeta forward and 13 Jbeta reverse. The table came from immunoSEQ multiplex PCR; TCRdb's copy has only in-frame clones and leaves some out. Among around 99,000 clones listed, less than 85% were seen once. The length of the CDR3 is 14 residues. The germline V and J ends were trimmed by 0 bases and 1 base, with 7 bases remaining between them. Germline-derived CDR1 and CDR2 are LGHNA and YNFKEQ. This clonotype originated in a woman in her thirties or forties in good health and CMV-seropositive. The sequenced material came from PBMCs. The V gene is TRBV4-2, the J gene TRBJ2-7; a possible D gene is TRBD1 (6 bases). The CDR3: CASSQDTGSYEQYF. The CDR3 DNA sequence: TGTGCCAGCAGCCAAGATACAGGGTCCTACGAGCAGTACTTC.